This T cell receptor (beta chain) is from a study of T cells after yellow fever vaccination. As for the study in general: Low-cell-number fractions were prepared with SMART-Seq v4 Ultra Low Input.

About this clonotype: Its target is unknown.

Template-switching 5'RACE yielded the TCR cDNA; a universal primer site and UMIs were added in the process. TCRdb reprocessed the 5' RACE reads with MiXCR, giving one entry per CDR3 protein. The sample carries approximately 300,000 distinct CDR3 sequences, about 10% recorded once. Overall study results and limits: Abundant bulk-population clonotypes could contaminate the FACS-sorted repertoires. A small share of clonotypes appeared in both CD4 and CD8 compartments.

This sample comprised CD4+ T cells sorted from PBMCs, obtained 45 days after the yellow fever booster vaccination. This receptor was obtained from a man between 18 and 35 years old who received the YFV17D yellow fever vaccine.

The CDR3 sequence is CASSSGTVTGELFF. CDR3 DNA sequence: TGTGCCAGCAGCTCCGGGACAGTCACCGGGGAGCTGTTTTTT. This sequence joins TRBV5-4 and TRBJ2-2; 7 bases line up with TRBD1. The CDR3 extends over 14 amino acids. Germline lookup yields CDR1 SGHNT and CDR2 YYREEE (reference sequence). Germline trimming cut 3 bases from V and 4 bases from J; bases unmatched to any gene: 3.